What follows are 22 T cell receptor beta chains derived from one specimen sequenced in a study of blood T cell repertoires in COVID-19 (dated by TCRdb to the early 2020s). The library was obtained by the immunoSEQ multiplex PCR assay. TCRdb holds this immuneACCESS table with in-frame rearrangements only. Some clones are missing; in checked studies, unresolved V genes explain under half, and the rest has no known cause. The table for this sample lists some 250,000 clones; 88% of them were counted only once. In total, the top ten clones hold about 0.99% of the sample. The sequencing input was peripheral blood. The receptors stem from a woman aged 40 to 50 who had recovered from COVID-19.

The chain is built from TRBV5-5 and TRBJ1-2, with 8 bases matching TRBD1. Germline V gene lookup returns CDR1 SGHKS and CDR2 YYEKEE (reference sequence). Trimming removed 4 bases from V and 5 bases from J; junction bases left unmatched: 10. The CDR3 is 15 amino acids. The DNA for the CDR3 is TGTGCCAGCAGCCCTACGACAGGGGACACGTATGGCTACACCTTC. Amino acid sequence: CASSPTTGDTYGYTF.

This clone has a handful of counts. This chain uses TRBV30 with TRBJ1-2; 12 bases align to TRBD1. CDR1 is GTSNPN, CDR2 SVGIG, per germline (reference sequence). The V segment lost 3 bases and the J segment 2 bases; nucleotides outside the gene matches: 7. The CDR3 consists of 16 residues. The CDR3 DNA follows: TGTGCCTGGAGGGGGGACAGGGGGCGTTCCAACTATGGCTACACCTTC. Translation gives CAWRGDRGRSNYGYTF.

The chain recombines TRBV6-5 with TRBJ2-1; D possibly corresponds to TRBD2 (7 bases). The CDR3 contains 15 residues. The V gene's germline CDR1 is MNHEY and CDR2 SVGAGI. The V end lost 3 bases, the J end lost 2 bases, and 11 bases lay between the germline ends. In DNA, the CDR3 is TGTGCCAGCAGTTATGGGGGGGCCCCCTACAATGAGCAGTTCTTC. Its protein is CASSYGGAPYNEQFF.

V usage is TRBV30 and J usage is TRBJ1-5; D remains unclear. CDR3 length equals 14 residues. Germline CDR1 GTSNPN, CDR2 SVGIG (reference sequence). Between the trimmed V and J ends, which lost 2 bases and 0 bases, there was a span of 8 bases. The CDR3 sequence: CAWSTTDSNQPQHF. The CDR3 DNA sequence: TGTGCCTGGAGTACCACAGATAGCAATCAGCCCCAGCATTTT. Full variable domain (rest looked up from reference TRBV30 and TRBJ1-5): SQTIHQWPATLVQPVGSPLSLECTVEGTSNPNLYWYRQAAGRGLQLLFYSVGIGQISSEVPQNLSASRPQDRQFILSSKKLLLSDSGFYLCAWSTTDSNQPQHFGDGTRLSIL.

The rearrangement links TRBV6-5 to TRBJ2-5, with 7 bases that match TRBD2. CDR3 size: 15 residues. Germline CDR1 reads MNHEY; CDR2 reads SVGAGI. Losses at the gene ends were 8 bases for V and 5 bases for J; bases not matched to a gene: 14. This CDR3 reads CASAPGLRPRETQYF. Here the CDR3 DNA reads TGTGCCAGCGCCCCGGGACTACGCCCCCGGGAGACCCAGTACTTC.

This clone was found once. This chain connects TRBV19 to TRBJ1-3; TRBD1 aligns across 7 bases. The CDR3 is 17 residues long. Trimming at V came to 9 bases and at J to 5 bases, leaving 19 bases not matched to a gene. Germline-derived CDR1 and CDR2 are LNHDA and SQIVND (reference sequence). The CDR3 DNA reads as TGTGCCAGCAGATCACCCACAAACCGGGACAGCCGAAACACCATATATTTT. Its protein product is CASRSPTNRDSRNTIYF.

The V gene is TRBV30, the J gene TRBJ1-2; possible D gene TRBD1, 6 bases. Trimming left V 3 bases short and J 5 bases short, with 13 bases between. The CDR3 loop spans 13 amino acids. Germline V lookup: CDR1 GTSNPN, CDR2 SVGIG (reference sequence). The CDR3 DNA is TGTGCCTGGAGCCAGGGGTCGGGATATGGCTACACCTTC. Protein sequence: CAWSQGSGYGYTF.

The chain employs TRBV29-1 and TRBJ2-5; maybe TRBD1 (6 bases). CDR3 length: 17 residues. Germline V gene sequence: CDR1 SQVTM, CDR2 ANQGSEA. The V and J ends lost 3 bases and 0 bases respectively, with 20 bases between them. The CDR3 bases are TGCAGCGTTGAGAGGTTACAGGGAATATCCTACCAAGAGACCCAGTACTTC. Amino acid sequence: CSVERLQGISYQETQYF.

The chain combines TRBV6-4 with TRBJ2-2, with D possibly being TRBD1 (5 bases). Germline-derived CDR1 and CDR2 are MRHNA and SNTAGT. V was cut by 6 bases and J by 1 base, with 6 bases left in between. The CDR3 extends over 13 amino acids. The CDR3 protein is CASSGQNTGELFF. As DNA, the CDR3 is TGTGCCAGCAGCGGACAGAACACCGGGGAGCTGTTTTTT.

This CDR3 is CASRTWREAPHYEQYV. The CDR3 nucleotides are TGTGCCAGCAGGACTTGGCGGGAGGCCCCGCACTACGAGCAGTACGTC. The chain recombines TRBV27 with TRBJ2-7; TRBD2 aligns across 8 bases. With V trimmed by 6 bases and J by 3 bases, 13 bases remained unmatched. Germline V CDR1 and CDR2: MNHEY, SMNVEV (reference sequence). The CDR3 runs to 16 residues.

The rearrangement uses TRBV27 and TRBJ1-5; weak D call: TRBD1 (5 bases). CDR1 and CDR2 (germline): MNHEY, SMNVEV (reference sequence). Trimming took off 10 bases at V and 5 bases at J, with 12 bases between the two ends. CDR3 size: 12 residues. The chain's CDR3 is CATGVGDQPQHF. As DNA, the CDR3 is TGTGCCACGGGGGTGGGGGATCAGCCCCAGCATTTT.

The chain links TRBV5-5 to TRBJ2-6, with D possibly TRBD1 on 6 matching bases. V lost 7 bases and J 1 base, leaving 6 bases between the germline ends. The CDR3 contains 13 residues. Germline V lookup: CDR1 SGHKS, CDR2 YYEKEE (reference sequence). In DNA form, the CDR3 reads TGTGCCAGCCAGGGGTCTGGGGCCAACGTCCTGACTTTC. Its protein product is CASQGSGANVLTF.

The chain uses TRBV4-3 and TRBJ2-1; maybe TRBD1 (5 bases). This CDR3 is built from 18 residues. Germline V CDR1 and CDR2: LGHNA, YSLEER. V lost 0 bases and J lost 0, with 15 bases in between. The CDR3 reads CASSQEGPSLGSYNEQFF. CDR3 DNA sequence: TGCGCCAGCAGCCAAGAGGGGCCCAGTTTGGGCTCCTACAATGAGCAGTTCTTC.

In this sample, this clone turned up a few times. The chain employs TRBV9 and TRBJ2-2, with 8 positions matching TRBD2. Germline V gene lookup returns CDR1 SGDLS and CDR2 YYNGEE. The junction had 13 bases not matched to a gene; V was cut back by 4 bases and J by 8 bases. This CDR3 is 16 amino acids long. The CDR3 nucleotides read TGTGCCAGCAGCCCCCGGGGGGGACACCCGGGAGGGGAGCTGTTTTTT. Its protein is CASSPRGGHPGGELFF.

V gene TRBV18 combines with J gene TRBJ2-3, with 13 bases that match TRBD2. V lost 2 bases, J lost 8 bases, and 7 bases stayed unmatched. This CDR3 spans 16 amino acids. CDR1 and CDR2 (germline): KGHSH, LQKENI. This CDR3 is CASSPGTSGTFGTQYF. DNA for the CDR3: TGTGCCAGCTCACCAGGGACTAGCGGGACCTTCGGTACGCAGTATTTT.

The V call is TRBV19, the J call TRBJ2-5; 7 nucleotides agree with TRBD2. Trimming at V came to 4 bases and at J to 5 bases, leaving 16 bases not matched to a gene. The germline CDR1 and CDR2 sequences are LNHDA and SQIVND (reference sequence). CDR3 length equals 17 residues. The CDR3: CASSSPGLAGVGETQYF. The CDR3 DNA sequence: TGTGCCAGTAGTAGCCCCGGACTGGCGGGAGTAGGGGAGACCCAGTACTTC.

The chain couples TRBV19 to TRBJ2-1, with 7 bases that match TRBD2. The CDR3 consists of 14 residues. CDR1 is LNHDA, CDR2 SQIVND, per germline (reference sequence). V gave up 8 bases and J gave up 3 bases; unmatched junction bases: 7. CDR3 protein: CASRGSSGYNEQFF. Written as DNA, the CDR3 is TGTGCCAGTCGCGGGTCTAGCGGCTACAATGAGCAGTTCTTC.

V usage is TRBV19 and J usage is TRBJ2-3, with 7 bases matching TRBD2. The CDR3 totals 13 residues. The V and J ends lost 3 bases and 14 bases, in that order; junction bases with no gene match: 11. The V gene's germline CDR1 is LNHDA and CDR2 SQIVND (reference sequence). DNA for the CDR3: TGTGCCAGTAGTATTACGGGGCGGGAGAACGTGTATTTT. Protein: CASSITGRENVYF.

The chain combines TRBV19 with TRBJ2-3, with D unclear. The CDR3 covers 15 residues. Germline assignment: CDR1 LNHDA and CDR2 SQIVND (reference sequence). Trimming removed 3 bases from V and 1 base from J, with 11 bases in between. The CDR3 region is CASSISAVRTDTQYF. The CDR3 nucleotides are TGTGCCAGTAGTATTTCGGCGGTTCGCACAGATACGCAGTATTTT.

The genes are TRBV13 and TRBJ2-5, with 11 nucleotides matching TRBD2. With V trimmed by 8 bases and J by 1 base, 3 bases remained unmatched. CDR1 PRHDT and CDR2 FYEKMQ come from the germline V gene (reference sequence). The CDR3 spans 14 residues. In DNA form, the CDR3 reads TGTGCCAGCGGGACTAGCGGAGCCCAAGAGACCCAGTACTTC. Its translation: CASGTSGAQETQYF.

The chain links TRBV7-9 to TRBJ2-1; 9 bases map to TRBD2. Trimming removed 0 bases from V and 8 bases from J; junction bases left unmatched: 8. Germline CDR1 reads SEHNR; CDR2 reads FQNEAQ (reference sequence). The CDR3 has 16 residues. The CDR3 loop is CASSLAASGAVYEQFF. The CDR3 region has the DNA TGTGCCAGCAGCTTAGCGGCTAGCGGGGCCGTCTATGAGCAGTTCTTC. The variable domain in full, with the rest retrieved from reference TRBV7-9 and TRBJ2-1, is DTGVSQNPRHKITKRGQNVTFRCDPISEHNRLYWYRQTLGQGPEFLTYFQNEAQLEKSRLLSDRFSAERPKGSFSTLEIQRTEQGDSAMYLCASSLAASGAVYEQFFGPGTRLTVL.

This chain links TRBV24-1 with TRBJ1-2, with 9 positions matching TRBD1. The CDR3 spans 15 residues. V lost 4 bases to trimming and J lost 7 bases; unmatched junction nucleotides: 9. Germline V gene sequence: CDR1 KGHDR, CDR2 SFDVKD. CDR3 DNA sequence: TGTGCCACCAGTGAGGGAATCGGGACAGGGAGTGGCTACACCTTC. Translation: CATSEGIGTGSGYTF.